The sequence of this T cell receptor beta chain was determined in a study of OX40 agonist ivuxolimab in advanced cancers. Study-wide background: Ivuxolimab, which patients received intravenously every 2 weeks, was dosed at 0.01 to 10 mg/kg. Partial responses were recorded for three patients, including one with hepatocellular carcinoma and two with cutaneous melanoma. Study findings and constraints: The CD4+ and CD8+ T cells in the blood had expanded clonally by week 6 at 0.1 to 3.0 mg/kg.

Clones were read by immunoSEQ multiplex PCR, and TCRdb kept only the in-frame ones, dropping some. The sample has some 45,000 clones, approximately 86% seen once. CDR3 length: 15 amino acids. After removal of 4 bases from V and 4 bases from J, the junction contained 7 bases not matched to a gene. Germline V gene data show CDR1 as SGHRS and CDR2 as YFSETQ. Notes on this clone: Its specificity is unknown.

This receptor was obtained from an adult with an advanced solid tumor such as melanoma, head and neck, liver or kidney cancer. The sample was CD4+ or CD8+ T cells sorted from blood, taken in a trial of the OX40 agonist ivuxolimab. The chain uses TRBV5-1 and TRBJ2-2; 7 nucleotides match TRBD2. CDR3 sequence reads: CASSGREGGTGELFF. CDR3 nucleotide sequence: TGCGCCAGCAGCGGGAGGGAAGGTGGCACCGGGGAGCTGTTTTTT. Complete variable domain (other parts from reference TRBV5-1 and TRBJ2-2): KAGVTQTPRYLIKTRGQQVTLSCSPISGHRSVSWYQQTPGQGLQFLFEYFSETQRNKGNFPGRFSGRQFSNSRSEMNVSTLELGDSALYLCASSGREGGTGELFFGEGSRLTVL.